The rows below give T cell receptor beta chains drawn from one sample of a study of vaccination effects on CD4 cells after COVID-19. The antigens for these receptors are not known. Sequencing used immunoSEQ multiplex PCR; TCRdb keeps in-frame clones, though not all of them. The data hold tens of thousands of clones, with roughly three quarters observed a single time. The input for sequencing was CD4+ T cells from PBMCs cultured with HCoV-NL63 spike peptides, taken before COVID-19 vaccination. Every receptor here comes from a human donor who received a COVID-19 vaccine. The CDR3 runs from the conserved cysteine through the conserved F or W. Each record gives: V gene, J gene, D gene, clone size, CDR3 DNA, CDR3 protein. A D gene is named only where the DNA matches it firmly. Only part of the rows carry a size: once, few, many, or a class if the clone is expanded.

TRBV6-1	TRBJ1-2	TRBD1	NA	TGTGCCAGCAGTTCCCTGGACAGGGGGCAAGGCTACACCTTC	CASSSLDRGQGYTF
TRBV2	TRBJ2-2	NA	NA	TGTGCCAGCAGTAACGGCCAGGACCGGGCCGGGGAGCTGTTTTTT	CASSNGQDRAGELFF
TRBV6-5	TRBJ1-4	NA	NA	TGTGCCAGCAGTTATCGTGAAAAACTGTTTTTT	CASSYREKLFF
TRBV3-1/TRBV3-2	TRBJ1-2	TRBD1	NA	TGTGCCAGCAGCCAAGATACGAGGAGGGACAGATCGAACTATGGCTACACCTTC	CASSQDTRRDRSNYGYTF
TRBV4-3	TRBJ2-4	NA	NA	TGCGCCAGCAGCCAAGATTGGGGCAATTTGTACTTC	CASSQDWGNLYF
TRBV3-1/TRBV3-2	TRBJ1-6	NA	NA	TGTGCCAGCAGCCTACCGGGGGGTTCACCCCTCCACTTT	CASSLPGGSPLHF
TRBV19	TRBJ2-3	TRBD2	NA	TGTGCCAGTAGTGCGCGGGGGTGGGCAGATACGCAGTATTTT	CASSARGWADTQYF
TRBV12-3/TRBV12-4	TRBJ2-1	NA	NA	TGTGCCAGCAGTTTATTTCCTAGCTATGAGCAGTTCTTC	CASSLFPSYEQFF
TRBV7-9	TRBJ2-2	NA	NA	TGTGCCAGCAGCCATACGAACACCGGGGAGCTGTTTTTT	CASSHTNTGELFF
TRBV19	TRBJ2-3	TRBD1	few	TGTGCCAGTAGAGACAGGGTAAACACAGATACGCAGTATTTT	CASRDRVNTDTQYF
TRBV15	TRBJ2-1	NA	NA	TGTGCCACCAGCAGAGTTACGGGCGACACAAGCGATGAGCAGTTCTTC	CATSRVTGDTSDEQFF
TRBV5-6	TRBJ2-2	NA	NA	TGTGCCAGCAGCTTTGGGGGCGAGGTTGCCGGGGAGCTGTTTTTT	CASSFGGEVAGELFF
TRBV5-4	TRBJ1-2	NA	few	TGTGCCAGCAGCTTGGGAGGACGTGGGGCTCGCGGCTACACCTTC	CASSLGGRGARGYTF
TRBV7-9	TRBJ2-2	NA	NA	TGTGCCAGCAGCCCCCCCGTCAGGGCGGCCGGGGAGCTGTTTTTT	CASSPPVRAAGELFF
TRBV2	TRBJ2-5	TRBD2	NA	TGTGCCAGCAGTGTTGAAGCGGGGGCCCAAGAGACCCAGTACTTC	CASSVEAGAQETQYF
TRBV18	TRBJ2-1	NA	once	TGTGCCAGCTCACCTCCTATAAAGCGGCATGAGCAGTTCTTC	CASSPPIKRHEQFF
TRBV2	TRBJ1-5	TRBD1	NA	TGTGCCAGCAGTGACTACCTCGGGACAGGGATAAATCAGCCCCAGCATTTT	CASSDYLGTGINQPQHF
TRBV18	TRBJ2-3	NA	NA	TGTGCCAGCTCGAGAGAACTAGTTTTCTCAGATACGCAGTATTTT	CASSRELVFSDTQYF
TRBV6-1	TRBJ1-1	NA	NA	TGTGCCAGCAGTGAAGTCTGGAGCATGAACACTGAAGCTTTCTTT	CASSEVWSMNTEAFF
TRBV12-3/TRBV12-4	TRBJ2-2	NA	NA	TGTGCCAGCAGTTTAATAACGGCCGGGGAGCTGTTTTTT	CASSLITAGELFF
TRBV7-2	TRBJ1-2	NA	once	TGTGCCAGCAGCTTAGATTTGACAGGATACTATGGCTACACCTTC	CASSLDLTGYYGYTF
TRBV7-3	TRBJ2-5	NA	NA	TGTGCCAGCAGCTACCGTCGGGGGGAGACCCAGTACTTC	CASSYRRGETQYF
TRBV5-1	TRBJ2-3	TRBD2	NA	TGCGCCAGCAGCACCTCCCCGTCGAGCGGGGGGGCGGGAGATACGCAGTATTTT	CASSTSPSSGGAGDTQYF
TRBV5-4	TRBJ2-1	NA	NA	TGTGCCAGCAGCAACACAGGGCGCCTCAATGAGCAGTTCTTC	CASSNTGRLNEQFF
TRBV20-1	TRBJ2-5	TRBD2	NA	TGCAGTGCTACAGCGGGGGAGACCCAGTACTTC	CSATAGETQYF
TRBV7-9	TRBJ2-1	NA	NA	TGTGCCAGCAGCTTGTTCTCCTACAATGAGCAGTTCTTC	CASSLFSYNEQFF
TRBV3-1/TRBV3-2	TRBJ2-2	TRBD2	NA	TGTGCCAGCAGGACTAGCGGGGGTACCGGGGAGCTGTTTTTT	CASRTSGGTGELFF
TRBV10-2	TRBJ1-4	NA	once	TGCGCCAGCAGTGAGGCTCGGGCTAATGAAAAACTGTTTTTT	CASSEARANEKLFF
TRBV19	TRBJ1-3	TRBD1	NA	TGTGCCAGTAGTAGGGGACAGGGAAACACCATATATTTT	CASSRGQGNTIYF
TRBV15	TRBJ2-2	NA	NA	TGTGCCACCAGCAGACAAAGGGACACCGGGGAGCTGTTTTTT	CATSRQRDTGELFF
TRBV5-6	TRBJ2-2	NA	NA	TGTGCCAGCAGCTTGGCGGGACTTTACACCGGGGAGCTGTTTTTT	CASSLAGLYTGELFF
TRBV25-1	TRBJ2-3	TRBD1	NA	TGTGCCAGCAGTGTTACAGGGGCTACCACAGATACGCAGTATTTT	CASSVTGATTDTQYF
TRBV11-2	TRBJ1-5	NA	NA	TGTGCCAGCAGCCCGAGGCGGCAGGGAAGCAATCAGCCCCAGCATTTT	CASSPRRQGSNQPQHF
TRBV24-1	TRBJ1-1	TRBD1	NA	TGTGCCACCAGTGACCCTGGGACAGGGAACACTGAAGCTTTCTTT	CATSDPGTGNTEAFF
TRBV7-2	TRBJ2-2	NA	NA	TGTGCCAGCAGCTTATATGGGGAAACCGGGGAGCTGTTTTTT	CASSLYGETGELFF
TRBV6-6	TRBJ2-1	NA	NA	TGTGCCAGCAGTGTAGGGGATGAGCAGTTCTTC	CASSVGDEQFF
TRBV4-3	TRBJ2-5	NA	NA	TGCGCCAGCAGCCCGAGAGGCCCAGGGGCTGGGGAGACCCAGTACTTC	CASSPRGPGAGETQYF
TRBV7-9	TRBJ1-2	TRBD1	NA	TGTGCCAGCAGCTTAATTTGGGAAGGGGGCTCGTCGAACTATGGCTACACCTTC	CASSLIWEGGSSNYGYTF
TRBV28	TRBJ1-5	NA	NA	TGTGCCAGCAGTTTAAGCAGAACTTTGGTGGCCCAGCATTTT	CASSLSRTLVAQHF
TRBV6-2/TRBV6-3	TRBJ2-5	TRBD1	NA	TGTGCCAGCAGTTACCTTGGACAGGGGGTGATTTGGGAGACCCAGTACTTC	CASSYLGQGVIWETQYF
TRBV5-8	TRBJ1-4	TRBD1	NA	TGTGCCAGCAGCCGAACCACAGGGGGTTTTGGTAATGAAAAACTGTTTTTT	CASSRTTGGFGNEKLFF
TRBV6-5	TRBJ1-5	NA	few	TGTGCCAGCAGCAGTGGAGGAGGCTATCAGCCCCAGCATTTT	CASSSGGGYQPQHF